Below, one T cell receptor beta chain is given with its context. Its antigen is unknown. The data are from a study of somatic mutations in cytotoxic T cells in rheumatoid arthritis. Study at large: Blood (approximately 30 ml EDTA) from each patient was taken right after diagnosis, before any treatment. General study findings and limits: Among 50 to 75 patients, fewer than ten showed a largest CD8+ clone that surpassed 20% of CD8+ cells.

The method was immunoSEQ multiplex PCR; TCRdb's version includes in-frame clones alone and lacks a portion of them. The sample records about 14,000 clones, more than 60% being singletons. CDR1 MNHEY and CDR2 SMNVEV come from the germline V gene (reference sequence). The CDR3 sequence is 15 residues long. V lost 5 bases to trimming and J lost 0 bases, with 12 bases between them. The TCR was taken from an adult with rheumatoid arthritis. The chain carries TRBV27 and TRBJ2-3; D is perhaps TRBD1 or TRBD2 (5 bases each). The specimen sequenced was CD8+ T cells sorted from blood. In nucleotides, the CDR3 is TGTGCCAGCAGTCAGGGAGACAGTAGCACAGATACGCAGTATTTT. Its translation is CASSQGDSSTDTQYF.